The rows below give T cell receptor beta chains drawn from one sample of a study of cytomegalovirus exposure and HLA in healthy donors. The table came from immunoSEQ multiplex PCR; TCRdb's copy has only in-frame clones and leaves some out. Here the sample spans under 150,000 clones, 73% being singletons. Material for sequencing was PBMCs. The receptor source for this set is a middle-aged woman in good health and CMV-seronegative. The CDR3 runs from the conserved cysteine through the conserved F or W. Clone size, where shown, is once, few, many, or a class for clones that have expanded.

clone size	V gene	CDR3 protein
.	TRBV5-1	CASSSGLAGGPNTGELFF
.	TRBV6-6	CALLRGGNTGELFF
.	TRBV18	CASSPPNKETQYF
.	TRBV28	CASSLAGSSYNEQFF
.	TRBV5-1	CASSRQGMNTEAFF
.	TRBV5-1	CASSLVQPAQDEQYF
.	TRBV5-1	CASSPGMHNTGELFF
.	TRBV13	CASTFAGSLSAEKLFF
.	TRBV28	CASSTYRGRNTEAFF
.	TRBV6-5	CASRDRDRGVTEAFF
.	TRBV7-8	CASSFKLGDTGELFF
.	TRBV27	CASSFARFEDYNEQFF
.	TRBV4-3	CASSPNAGGVSTDTQYF
.	TRBV28	CASRQGWNEQFF
few	TRBV4-3	CASSQDRGLYGYTF
.	TRBV14	CASSYRDGVSPLHF
.	TRBV5-4	CASSRAREGQILREKLFF
.	TRBV28	CASSHGGGLRGYTF
.	TRBV7-3	CASSFSLGDNLDGYTF
.	TRBV6-1	CASRGQASIFGYTF
.	TRBV4-2	CASSRTRDISKNIQYF
.	TRBV10-1	CASSENIFISDTEAFF
.	TRBV4-2	CASSQSRTVGHGYTF
.	TRBV4-2	CASSQSTGADIQYF
.	TRBV15	CATSRDRGSTYEQYF
.	TRBV2	CASGSGTGEETQYF
.	TRBV9	CASSYAQGDGYTF
.	TRBV6-1	CASTQQVSDTQYF
once	TRBV29-1	CSAYLQGVATDTQYF
.	TRBV29-1	CSVRTSGVLSYNEQFF
.	TRBV6-5	CASSYSGGGYNEQFF
.	TRBV2	CASKLLAVAYNEQFF
.	TRBV2	CASRGAGIDTQYF
.	TRBV4-2	CASSQGAGGPKYQETQYF
.	TRBV19	CASRIDRDYGGYTF
.	TRBV28	CASSSGQTNQPSGQGVNQPQHF
.	TRBV21-1	CASSTSIGGPRASYEQYF
few	TRBV7-9	CASSPGTGAQHF
.	TRBV21-1	CASSKAPRQGLWKPDGSSNQPQHF
.	TRBV18	CASSPRDSSTGDTQYF
once	TRBV18	CASSPYSGDTEAFF
.	TRBV10-2	CASELAETQYF
.	TRBV28	CASRSGTGTGELFF
.	TRBV7-6	CASSLAQSGSSTDTQYF
.	TRBV27	CASKDGGGYTF
once	TRBV2	CASWRGRGYTF
.	TRBV6-5	CASSYGQGLTNEKLFF
once	TRBV25-1	CASSDRNTEAFF
.	TRBV5-4	CASSPDAGKTYGYTF
.	TRBV19	CASSIEGAFNQPQHF
.	TRBV29-1	CSALLLRQSVEKLFF